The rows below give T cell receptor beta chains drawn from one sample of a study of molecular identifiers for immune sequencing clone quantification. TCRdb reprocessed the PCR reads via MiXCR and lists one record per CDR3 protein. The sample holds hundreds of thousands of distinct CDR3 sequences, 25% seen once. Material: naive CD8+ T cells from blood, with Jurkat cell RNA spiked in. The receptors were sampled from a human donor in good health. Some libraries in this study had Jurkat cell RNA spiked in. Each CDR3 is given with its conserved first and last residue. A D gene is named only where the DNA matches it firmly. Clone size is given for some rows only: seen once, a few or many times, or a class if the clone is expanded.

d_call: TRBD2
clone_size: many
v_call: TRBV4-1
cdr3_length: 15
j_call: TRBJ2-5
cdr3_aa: CASSQGPGLAETQYF
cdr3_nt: TGCGCCAGCAGCCAGGGTCCGGGACTAGCAGAGACCCAGTACTTC

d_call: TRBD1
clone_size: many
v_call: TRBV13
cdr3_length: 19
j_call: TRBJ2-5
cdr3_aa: CASSLGHLTGSGGQETQYF
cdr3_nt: TGTGCCAGCAGCTTAGGCCATCTCACCGGGTCAGGGGGCCAAGAGACCCAGTACTTC

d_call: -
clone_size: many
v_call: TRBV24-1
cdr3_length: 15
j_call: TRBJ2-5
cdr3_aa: CATSDPLRPQETQYF
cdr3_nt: TGTGCCACCAGTGACCCCCTACGACCCCAAGAGACCCAGTACTTC

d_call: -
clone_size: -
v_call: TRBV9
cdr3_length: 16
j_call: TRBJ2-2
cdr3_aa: CASSVVLAENTGGLFF
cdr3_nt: TGTGCCAGCAGCGTAGTGCTAGCCGAAAACACCGGGGGGCTGTTTTTT

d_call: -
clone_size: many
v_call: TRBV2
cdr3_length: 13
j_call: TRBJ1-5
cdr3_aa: CASSEMGSQPQHF
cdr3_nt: TGTGCCAGCAGTGAAATGGGGTCTCAGCCCCAGCATTTT

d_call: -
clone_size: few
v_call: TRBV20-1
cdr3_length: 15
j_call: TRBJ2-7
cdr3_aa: CSARDLGGVPYEQYF
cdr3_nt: TGCAGTGCTAGAGATTTAGGGGGAGTACCCTACGAGCAGTACTTC

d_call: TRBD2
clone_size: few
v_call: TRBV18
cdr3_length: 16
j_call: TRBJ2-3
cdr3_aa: CASSLRLASSTDTQYF
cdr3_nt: TGTGCCAGCTCACTAAGACTAGCGAGCTCCACAGATACGCAGTATTTT

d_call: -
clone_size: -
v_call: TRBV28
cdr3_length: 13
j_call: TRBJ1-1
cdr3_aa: CASSLKGRTEAFF
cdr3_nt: TGTGCCAGCAGTTTAAAGGGTCGGACTGAAGCTTTCTTT

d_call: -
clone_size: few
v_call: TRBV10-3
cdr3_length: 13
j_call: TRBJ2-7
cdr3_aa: CAIRRPEDYEQYF
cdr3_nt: TGTGCCATCAGGCGGCCGGAGGACTACGAGCAGTACTTC

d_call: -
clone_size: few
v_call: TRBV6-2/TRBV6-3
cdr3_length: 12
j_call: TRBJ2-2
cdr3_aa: CASSYLEGELFF
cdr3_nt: TGTGCCAGCAGTTACTTGGAAGGGGAGCTGTTTTTT

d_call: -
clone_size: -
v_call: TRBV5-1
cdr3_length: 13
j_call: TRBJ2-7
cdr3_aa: CASTPARTYEQYF
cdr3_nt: TGCGCCAGCACCCCCGCCCGAACCTACGAGCAGTACTTC

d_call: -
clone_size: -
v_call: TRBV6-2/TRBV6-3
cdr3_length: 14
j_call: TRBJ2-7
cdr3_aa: CASSRQESSYEQYF
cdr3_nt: TGTGCCAGCAGCAGACAGGAGAGCTCCTACGAGCAGTACTTC

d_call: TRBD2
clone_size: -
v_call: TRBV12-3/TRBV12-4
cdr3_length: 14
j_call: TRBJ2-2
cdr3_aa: CASSTTSGNGELFF
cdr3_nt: TGTGCCAGCAGTACTACTAGCGGGAATGGGGAGCTGTTTTTT

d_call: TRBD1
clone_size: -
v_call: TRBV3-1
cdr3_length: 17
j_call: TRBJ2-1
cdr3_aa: CASSQTGTGGTNNEQFF
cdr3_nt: TGTGCCAGCAGCCAAACCGGGACAGGGGGGACTAACAATGAGCAGTTCTTC

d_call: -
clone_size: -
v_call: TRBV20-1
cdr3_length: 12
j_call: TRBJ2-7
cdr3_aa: CSARTLHYEQYF
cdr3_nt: TGCAGTGCTAGAACACTCCACTACGAGCAGTACTTC

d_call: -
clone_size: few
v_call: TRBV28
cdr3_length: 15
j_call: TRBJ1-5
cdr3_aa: CASSFVGRRDQPQHF
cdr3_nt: TGTGCCAGCAGTTTTGTCGGGCGCCGGGATCAGCCCCAGCATTTT

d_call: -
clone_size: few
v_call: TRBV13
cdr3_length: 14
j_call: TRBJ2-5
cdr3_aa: CASSLEAGQETQYF
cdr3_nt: TGTGCCAGCAGCTTAGAGGCAGGCCAAGAGACCCAGTACTTC

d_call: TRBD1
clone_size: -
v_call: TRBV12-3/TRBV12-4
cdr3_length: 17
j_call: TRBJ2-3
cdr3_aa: CASSPATGQDNTDTQYF
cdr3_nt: TGTGCCAGCAGTCCAGCTACGGGACAGGATAACACAGATACGCAGTATTTT

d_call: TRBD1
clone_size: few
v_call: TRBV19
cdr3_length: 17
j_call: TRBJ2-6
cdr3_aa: CASSPGTGSPGANVLTF
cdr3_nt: TGTGCCAGTAGTCCCGGGACAGGGTCGCCTGGGGCCAACGTCCTGACTTTC

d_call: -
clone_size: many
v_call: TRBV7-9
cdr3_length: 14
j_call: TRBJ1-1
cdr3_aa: CASSSTTENTEAFF
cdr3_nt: TGTGCCAGCAGCTCGACCACAGAGAACACTGAAGCTTTCTTT

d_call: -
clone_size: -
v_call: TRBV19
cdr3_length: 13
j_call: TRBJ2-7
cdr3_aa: CASSIGGAEEQYF
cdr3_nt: TGTGCCAGTAGTATCGGGGGCGCCGAGGAGCAGTACTTC

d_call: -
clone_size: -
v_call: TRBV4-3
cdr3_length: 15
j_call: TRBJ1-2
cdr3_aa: CASSGDAAGGYGYTF
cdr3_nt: TGCGCCAGCAGCGGGGACGCCGCGGGCGGCTATGGCTACACCTTC

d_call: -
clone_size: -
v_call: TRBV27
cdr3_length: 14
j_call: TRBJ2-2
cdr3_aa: CASSFNGFTGELFF
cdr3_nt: TGTGCCAGCAGTTTTAATGGATTTACCGGGGAGCTGTTTTTT

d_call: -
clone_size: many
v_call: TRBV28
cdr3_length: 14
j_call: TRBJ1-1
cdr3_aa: CASSYGEGVVEAFF
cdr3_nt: TGTGCCAGCAGTTACGGGGAGGGGGTAGTTGAAGCTTTCTTT

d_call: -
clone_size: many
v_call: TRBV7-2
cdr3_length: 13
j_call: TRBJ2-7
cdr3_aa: CASSPHRGGEQYF
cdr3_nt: TGTGCCAGCAGCCCACACAGGGGAGGCGAGCAGTACTTC

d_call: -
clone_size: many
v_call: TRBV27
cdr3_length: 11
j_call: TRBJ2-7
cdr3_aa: CASVRGGEQYF
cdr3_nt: TGTGCCAGCGTAAGGGGGGGCGAGCAGTACTTC

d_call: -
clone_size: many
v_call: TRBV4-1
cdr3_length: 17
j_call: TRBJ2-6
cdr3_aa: CASSQDHGRGGANVLTF
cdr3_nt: TGCGCCAGCAGCCAAGATCACGGGAGAGGTGGGGCCAACGTCCTGACTTTC

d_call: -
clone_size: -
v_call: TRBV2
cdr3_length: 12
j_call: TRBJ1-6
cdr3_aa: CASSGTNSPLHF
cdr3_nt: TGTGCCAGCAGCGGAACTAATTCACCCCTCCACTTT

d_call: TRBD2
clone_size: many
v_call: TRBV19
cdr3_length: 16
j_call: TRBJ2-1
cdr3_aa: CASSTSSGRSYNEQFF
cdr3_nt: TGTGCCAGTAGTACCTCTAGCGGGCGGTCCTACAATGAGCAGTTCTTC

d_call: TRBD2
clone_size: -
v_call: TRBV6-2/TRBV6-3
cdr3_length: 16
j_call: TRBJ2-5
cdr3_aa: CASSYQGLQTWETQYF
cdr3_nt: TGTGCCAGCAGTTACCAGGGACTACAAACGTGGGAGACCCAGTACTTC

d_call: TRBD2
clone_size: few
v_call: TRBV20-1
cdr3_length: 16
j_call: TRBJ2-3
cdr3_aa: CSASLPAGGSTDTQYF
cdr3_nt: TGCAGTGCTAGTCTCCCTGCGGGGGGGAGCACAGATACGCAGTATTTT

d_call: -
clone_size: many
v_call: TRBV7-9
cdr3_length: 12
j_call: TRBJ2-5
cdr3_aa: CASSQNSETQYF
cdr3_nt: TGTGCCAGCAGTCAAAATAGCGAGACCCAGTACTTC